The 7 T cell receptor beta chains below all came from one sample that was sequenced in a study of radiation and T cells in renal cell carcinoma. The protocol was immunoSEQ multiplex PCR, while the TCRdb copy is restricted to in-frame clones and leaves out a portion. The top ten clones hold approximately 22% of a sample with tens of thousands of clones, about 86% of them seen once. Specified time point: blood 2 weeks post-SBRT. Treatment meaning: 15 Gy SBRT to primary tumor, nephrectomy 4 weeks later. This sample comprised blood, obtained from a patient whose treatment included radiotherapy and nephrectomy. These receptors all come from a woman in her fifties or sixties with renal cell carcinoma.

The V gene is TRBV4-3, the J gene TRBJ1-4; D is ambiguous. V lost 0 bases to trimming and J lost 5 bases, with 10 bases between them. The CDR3 sequence is 15 residues long. From germline, CDR1 is LGHNA and CDR2 YSLEER. Written as DNA, the CDR3 is TGCGCCAGCAGCCAAGATTGGACGCCAAATGAAAAACTGTTTTTT. Translation: CASSQDWTPNEKLFF.

This rearrangement joins TRBV28 to TRBJ2-7; D remains ambiguous. CDR1 and CDR2 (germline): MDHEN, SYDVKM. The length of the CDR3 is 14 residues. The V end lost 5 bases, the J end lost 2 bases, and 13 bases lay between the germline ends. Written as DNA, the CDR3 is TGTGCCAGCAGTCACCGGTCGCCCCCCTACGAGCAGTACTTC. This sequence encodes CASSHRSPPYEQYF.

This chain connects TRBV25-1 to TRBJ2-5; 10 bases line up with TRBD2. The V and J ends lost 3 bases and 3 bases, in that order; junction bases with no gene match: 4. This CDR3 region has 15 residues. CDR1 and CDR2 (germline): MGHDK, SYGVNS. The DNA of the CDR3 is TGTGCCAGCAGTGACCTCCTAGCGGGAGAAGAGACCCAGTACTTC. Translated: CASSDLLAGEETQYF.

This clone is a singleton in its sample. V and J are TRBV10-1 and TRBJ2-1, with 7 bases lining up with TRBD2. There are 15 residues in the CDR3. The V segment lost 0 bases and the J segment 3 bases; nucleotides outside the gene matches: 2. Germline V gives CDR1 WNHNN, CDR2 SYGVQD (reference sequence). CDR3 sequence (DNA): TGCGCCAGCAGTGAGTCTGGCGGGGGCTACAATGAGCAGTTCTTC. Protein sequence: CASSESGGGYNEQFF.

The chain couples TRBV29-1 to TRBJ1-4, with 7 nucleotides matching TRBD1. The CDR3 has 13 residues. V trimming: 6 bases; J trimming: 11 bases; junction bases outside the gene matches: 12. In germline, CDR1 is SQVTM, CDR2 ANQGSEA. The CDR3 nucleotides read TGCAGCGTCGACGGGTCGGCAGGGGGGAAACTGTTTTTT. Its translation: CSVDGSAGGKLFF.

This sequence joins TRBV14 and TRBJ1-6; D call uncertain. The CDR3 covers 12 residues. Germline V lookup: CDR1 SGHDN, CDR2 FVKESK. The V end lost 1 base, the J end lost 13 bases, and 8 bases lay between the germline ends. The CDR3 is CASSQAWPPLHF. The CDR3 coding sequence is TGTGCCAGCAGCCAAGCTTGGCCTCCCCTCCACTTT.

This rearrangement joins TRBV9 to TRBJ2-7; 9 bases are a match to TRBD1. The ends lost 3 bases at V and 5 bases at J; junction bases unmatched: 6. The CDR3 is 14 residues long. Germline CDR1 is SGDLS and CDR2 is YYNGEE. The CDR3 nucleotides read TGTGCCAGCAGCGCTGGGACAGGGTTTGACGAGCAGTACTTC. It is translated as CASSAGTGFDEQYF.